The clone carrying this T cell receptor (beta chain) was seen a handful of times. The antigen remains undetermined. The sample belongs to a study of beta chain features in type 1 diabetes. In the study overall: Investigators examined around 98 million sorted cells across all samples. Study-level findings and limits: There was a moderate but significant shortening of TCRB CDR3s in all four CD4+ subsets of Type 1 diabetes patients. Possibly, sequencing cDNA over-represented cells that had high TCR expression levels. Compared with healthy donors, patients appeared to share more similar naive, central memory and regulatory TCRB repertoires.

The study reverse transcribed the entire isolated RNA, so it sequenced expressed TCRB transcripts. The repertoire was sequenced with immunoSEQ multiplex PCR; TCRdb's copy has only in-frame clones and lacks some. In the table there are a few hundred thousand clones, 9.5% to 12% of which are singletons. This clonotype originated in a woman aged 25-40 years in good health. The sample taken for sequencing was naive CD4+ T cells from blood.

This CDR3 reads CASSPPVFSGGDNEQFF. CDR3 in DNA: TGTGCCAGCTCACCACCGGTTTTTAGCGGAGGGGACAATGAGCAGTTCTTC. J is TRBJ2-1 and V is TRBV18; D is possibly TRBD2 (6 bases). Germline loops: CDR1 KGHSH, CDR2 LQKENI. CDR3 length: 17 amino acids. V was pared by 0 bases and J by 5 bases, with 17 bases between.